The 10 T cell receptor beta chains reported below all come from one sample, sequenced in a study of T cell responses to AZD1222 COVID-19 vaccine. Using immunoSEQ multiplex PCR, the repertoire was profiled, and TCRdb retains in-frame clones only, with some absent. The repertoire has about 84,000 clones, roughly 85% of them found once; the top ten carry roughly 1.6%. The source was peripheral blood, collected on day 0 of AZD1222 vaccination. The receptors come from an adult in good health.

The CDR3 loop is CASSHLAGRGQEQYF. CDR3 sequence (DNA): TGCGCCAGCAGCCACCTAGCGGGAAGGGGGCAGGAGCAGTACTTC. The chain employs TRBV4-3 and TRBJ2-7, with 9 nucleotides matching TRBD2. J lost 7 bases, V lost 3 bases, and 10 bases had no gene match. Germline loops: CDR1 LGHNA, CDR2 YSLEER. The CDR3 consists of 15 residues.

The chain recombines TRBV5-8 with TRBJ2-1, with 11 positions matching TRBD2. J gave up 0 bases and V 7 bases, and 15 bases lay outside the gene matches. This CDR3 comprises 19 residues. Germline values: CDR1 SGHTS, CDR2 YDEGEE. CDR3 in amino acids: CASPSRTSGLLSSYNEQFF. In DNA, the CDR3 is TGTGCCAGCCCATCCAGGACTAGCGGGCTACTAAGCTCCTACAATGAGCAGTTCTTC.

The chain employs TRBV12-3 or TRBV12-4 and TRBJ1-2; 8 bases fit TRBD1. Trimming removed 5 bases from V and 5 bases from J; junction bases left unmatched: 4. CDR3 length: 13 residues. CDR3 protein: CASSRDRSYGYTF. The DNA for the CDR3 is TGTGCCAGCAGTCGGGACAGGAGTTATGGCTACACCTTC.

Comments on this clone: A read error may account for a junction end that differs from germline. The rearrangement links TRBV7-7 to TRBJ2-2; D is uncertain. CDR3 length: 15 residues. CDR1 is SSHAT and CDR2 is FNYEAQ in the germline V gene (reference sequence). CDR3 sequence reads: CASSPSPIPTGELFF. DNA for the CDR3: TGTGCTAGCAGCCCCAGCCCTATACCCACCGGGGAGCTGTTTTTT. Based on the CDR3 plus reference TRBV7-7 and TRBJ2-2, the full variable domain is GAGVSQSPRYKVTKRGQDVTLRCDPISSHATLYWYQQALGQGPEFLTYFNYEAQPDKSGLPSDRFSAERPEGSISTLTIQRTEQRDSAMYRCASSPSPIPTGELFFGEGSRLTVL.

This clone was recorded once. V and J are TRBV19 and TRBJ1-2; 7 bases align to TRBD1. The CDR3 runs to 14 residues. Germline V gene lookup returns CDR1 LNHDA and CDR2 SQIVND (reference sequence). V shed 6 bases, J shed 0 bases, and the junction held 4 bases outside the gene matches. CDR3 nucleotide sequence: TGTGCCAGTAGGCCGACAGGGACTAACTATGGCTACACCTTC. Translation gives CASRPTGTNYGYTF.

CDR3 amino acids: CASSATATGELFF. For the CDR3, the DNA is TGTGCCAGCAGTGCAACAGCCACCGGGGAGCTGTTTTTT. The V call is TRBV2, the J call TRBJ2-2; D not resolved. V lost 4 bases to trimming and J lost 4 bases, with 7 bases between them. The CDR3 length is 13 residues. Germline CDR1 and CDR2: SNHLY and FYNNEI.

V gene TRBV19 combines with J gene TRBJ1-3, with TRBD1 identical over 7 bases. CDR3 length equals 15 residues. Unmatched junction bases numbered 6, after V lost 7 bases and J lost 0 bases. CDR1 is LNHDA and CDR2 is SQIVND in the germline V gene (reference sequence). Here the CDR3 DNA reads TGTGCCAGTATACCCGGGACAGCCTCTGGAAACACCATATATTTT. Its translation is CASIPGTASGNTIYF. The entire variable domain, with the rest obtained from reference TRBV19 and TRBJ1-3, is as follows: DGGITQSPKYLFRKEGQNVTLSCEQNLNHDAMYWYRQDPGQGLRLIYYSQIVNDFQKGDIAEGYSVSREKKESFPLTVTSAQKNPTAFYLCASIPGTASGNTIYFGEGSWLTVV.

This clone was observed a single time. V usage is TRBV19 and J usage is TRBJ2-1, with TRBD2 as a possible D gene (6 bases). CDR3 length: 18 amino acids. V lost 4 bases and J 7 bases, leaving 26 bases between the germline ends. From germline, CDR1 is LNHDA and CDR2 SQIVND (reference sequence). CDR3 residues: CASSKVPKRAPSGNEQFF. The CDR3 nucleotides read TGTGCCAGTAGTAAGGTACCCAAGCGGGCCCCTTCGGGGAATGAGCAGTTCTTC. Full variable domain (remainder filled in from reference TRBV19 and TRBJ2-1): DGGITQSPKYLFRKEGQNVTLSCEQNLNHDAMYWYRQDPGQGLRLIYYSQIVNDFQKGDIAEGYSVSREKKESFPLTVTSAQKNPTAFYLCASSKVPKRAPSGNEQFFGPGTRLTVL.

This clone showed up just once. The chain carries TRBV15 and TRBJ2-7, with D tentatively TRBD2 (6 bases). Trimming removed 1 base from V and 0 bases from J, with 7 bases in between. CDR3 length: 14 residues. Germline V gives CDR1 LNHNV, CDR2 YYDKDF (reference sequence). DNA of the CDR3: TGTGCCACCAGCAGAGTCGGGAGCTCCTACGAGCAGTACTTC. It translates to CATSRVGSSYEQYF.

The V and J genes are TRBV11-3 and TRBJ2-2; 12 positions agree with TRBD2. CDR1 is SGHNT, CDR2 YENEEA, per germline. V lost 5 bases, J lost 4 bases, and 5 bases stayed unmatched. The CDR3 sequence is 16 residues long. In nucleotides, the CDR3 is TGTGCCAGCAGCCGGACTAGCGGGATTACCACCGGGGAGCTGTTTTTT. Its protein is CASSRTSGITTGELFF.